This entry is about one T cell receptor (beta chain). Its antigen is unknown. Nothing much larger sits one base from this clone, and base qualities are not available. The library relied on the immunoSEQ multiplex PCR assay. Drawn from immuneACCESS, this table holds only the in-frame rearrangements with V and J called that TCRdb kept. Clones are partly lost; checked studies trace under half to an unresolved V gene and leave the rest unexplained. Present in this sample are 150,000 to 200,000 clones, roughly 89% of which were seen just once. The top ten hold about 1.6% of the sample. The CDR3 contains 15 residues, cysteine and phenylalanine counted. The read is trimmed to its CDR3 DNA, 45 bases read in frame from base 1. The germline V gene provides CDR1 SNHLY and CDR2 FYNNEI. The trim is 5 bases for V and 0 bases for J, with a gap of 11 bases between the germline ends. The sample comes from a study of control samples from healthy donors and cancer patients (TCRdb year 2020).

Sequenced material: blood. The TCR comes from a young woman in good health. The V gene is TRBV2 and the J gene is TRBJ1-5; no D gene call is confident. The CDR3 reads as follows: CASSSPTSSNQPQHF. The DNA sequence is as follows: TGTGCCAGCAGTAGTCCGACAAGTAGCAATCAGCCCCAGCATTTT.